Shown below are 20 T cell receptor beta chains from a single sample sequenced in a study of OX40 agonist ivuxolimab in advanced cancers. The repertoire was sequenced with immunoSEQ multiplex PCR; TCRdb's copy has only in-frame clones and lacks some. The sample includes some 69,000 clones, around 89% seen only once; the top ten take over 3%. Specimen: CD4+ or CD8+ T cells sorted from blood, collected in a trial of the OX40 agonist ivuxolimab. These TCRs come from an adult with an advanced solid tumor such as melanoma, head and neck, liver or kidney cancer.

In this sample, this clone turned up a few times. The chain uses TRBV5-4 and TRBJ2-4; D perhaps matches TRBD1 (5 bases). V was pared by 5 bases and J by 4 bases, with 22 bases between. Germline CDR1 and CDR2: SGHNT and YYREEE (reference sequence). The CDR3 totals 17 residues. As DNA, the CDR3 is TGTGCCAGCAGTCAAACCCCCTCCGGACACGAGAAAAACATTCAGTACTTC. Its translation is CASSQTPSGHEKNIQYF.

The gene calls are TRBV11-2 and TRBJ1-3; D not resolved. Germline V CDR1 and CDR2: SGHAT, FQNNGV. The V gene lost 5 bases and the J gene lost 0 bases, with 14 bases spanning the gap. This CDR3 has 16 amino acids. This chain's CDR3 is CASSVTRASSGNTIYF. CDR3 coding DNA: TGTGCCAGCAGCGTCACGAGAGCGAGCTCTGGAAACACCATATATTTT. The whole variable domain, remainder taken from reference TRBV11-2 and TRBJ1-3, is EAGVAQSPRYKIIEKRQSVAFWCNPISGHATLYWYQQILGQGPKLLIQFQNNGVVDDSQLPKDRFSAERLKGVDSTLKIQPAKLEDSAVYLCASSVTRASSGNTIYFGEGSWLTVV.

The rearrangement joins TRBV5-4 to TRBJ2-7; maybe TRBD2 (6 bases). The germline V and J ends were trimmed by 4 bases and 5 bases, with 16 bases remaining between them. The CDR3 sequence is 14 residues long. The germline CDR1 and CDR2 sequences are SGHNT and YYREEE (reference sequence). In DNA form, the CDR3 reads TGTGCCAGCAGCCCGGGACTCCGCACCGACGAGCAGTACTTC. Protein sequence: CASSPGLRTDEQYF.

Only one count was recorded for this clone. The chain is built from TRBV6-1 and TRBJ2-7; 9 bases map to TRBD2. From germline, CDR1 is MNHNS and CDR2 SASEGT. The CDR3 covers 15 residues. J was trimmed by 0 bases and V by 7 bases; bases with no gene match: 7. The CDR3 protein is CASKISGSPSYEQYF. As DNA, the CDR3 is TGTGCCAGCAAAATTAGCGGGAGCCCCTCCTACGAGCAGTACTTC.

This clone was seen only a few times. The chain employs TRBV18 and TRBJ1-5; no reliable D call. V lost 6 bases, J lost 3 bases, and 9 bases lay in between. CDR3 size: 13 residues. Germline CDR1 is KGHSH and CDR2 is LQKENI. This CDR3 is CASSQLNNQPQHF. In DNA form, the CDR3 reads TGTGCCAGCTCCCAACTCAACAATCAGCCCCAGCATTTT.

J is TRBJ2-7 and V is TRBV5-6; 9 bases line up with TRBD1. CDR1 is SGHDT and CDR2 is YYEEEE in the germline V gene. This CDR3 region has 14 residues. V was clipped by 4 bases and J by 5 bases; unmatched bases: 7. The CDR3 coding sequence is TGTGCCAGCAGCGACGGACAGGGGCGAAACGAGCAGTACTTC. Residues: CASSDGQGRNEQYF.

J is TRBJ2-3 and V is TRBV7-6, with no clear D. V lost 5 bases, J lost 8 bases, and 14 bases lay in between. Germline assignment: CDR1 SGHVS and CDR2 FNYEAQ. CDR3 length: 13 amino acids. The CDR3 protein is CASSPGGAATQYF. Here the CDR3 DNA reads TGTGCCAGCAGCCCGGGCGGTGCAGCTACGCAGTATTTT.

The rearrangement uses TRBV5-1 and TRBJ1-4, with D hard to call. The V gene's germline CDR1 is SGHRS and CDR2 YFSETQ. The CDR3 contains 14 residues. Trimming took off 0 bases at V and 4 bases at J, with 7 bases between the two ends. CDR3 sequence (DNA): TGCGCCAGCAGCTTGGGCACGAGTAATGAAAAACTGTTTTTT. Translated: CASSLGTSNEKLFF.

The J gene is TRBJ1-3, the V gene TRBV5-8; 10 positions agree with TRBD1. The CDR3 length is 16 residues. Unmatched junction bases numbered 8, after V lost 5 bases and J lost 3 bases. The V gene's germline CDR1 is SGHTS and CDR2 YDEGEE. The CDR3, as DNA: TGTGCCAGCAGGGGACAGGGGTTGAGGTTTGGAAACACCATATATTTT. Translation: CASRGQGLRFGNTIYF.

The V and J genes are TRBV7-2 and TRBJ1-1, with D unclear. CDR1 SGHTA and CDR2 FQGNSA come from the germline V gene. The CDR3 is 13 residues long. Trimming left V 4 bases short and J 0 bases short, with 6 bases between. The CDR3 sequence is CASSSYMNTEAFF. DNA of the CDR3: TGTGCCAGCAGCTCCTACATGAACACTGAAGCTTTCTTT.

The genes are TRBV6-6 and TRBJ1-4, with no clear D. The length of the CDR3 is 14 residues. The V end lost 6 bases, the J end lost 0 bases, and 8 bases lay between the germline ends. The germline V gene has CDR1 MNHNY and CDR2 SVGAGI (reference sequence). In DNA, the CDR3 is TGTGCCAGCAGCACGGGTGCAACTAATGAAAAACTGTTTTTT. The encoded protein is CASSTGATNEKLFF.

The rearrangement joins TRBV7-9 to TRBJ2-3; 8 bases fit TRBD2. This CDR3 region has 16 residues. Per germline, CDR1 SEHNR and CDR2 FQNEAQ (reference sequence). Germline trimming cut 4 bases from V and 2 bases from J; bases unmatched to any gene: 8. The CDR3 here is CASSWPIAGLTDTQYF. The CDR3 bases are TGTGCCAGCAGCTGGCCGATAGCGGGACTCACAGATACGCAGTATTTT.

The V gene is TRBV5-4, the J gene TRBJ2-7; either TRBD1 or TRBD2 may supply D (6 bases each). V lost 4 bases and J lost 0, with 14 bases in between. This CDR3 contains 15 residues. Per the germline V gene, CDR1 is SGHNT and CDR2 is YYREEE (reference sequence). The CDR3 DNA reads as TGTGCCAGCAGCGTAGGGGGGCGGGGCTCCTACGAGCAGTACTTC. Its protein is CASSVGGRGSYEQYF.

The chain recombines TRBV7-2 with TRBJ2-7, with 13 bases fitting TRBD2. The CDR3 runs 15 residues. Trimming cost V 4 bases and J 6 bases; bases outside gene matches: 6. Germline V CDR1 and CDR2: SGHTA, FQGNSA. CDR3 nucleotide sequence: TGTGCCAGCAGCTCCAGGACTAGCGGGAGACCCGAGCAGTACTTC. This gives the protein CASSSRTSGRPEQYF.

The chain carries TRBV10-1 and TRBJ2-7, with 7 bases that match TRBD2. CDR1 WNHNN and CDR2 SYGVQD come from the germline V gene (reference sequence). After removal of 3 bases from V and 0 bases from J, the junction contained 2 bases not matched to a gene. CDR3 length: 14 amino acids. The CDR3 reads CASSDGGSSYEQYF. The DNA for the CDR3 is TGCGCCAGCAGTGATGGCGGGAGCTCCTACGAGCAGTACTTC.

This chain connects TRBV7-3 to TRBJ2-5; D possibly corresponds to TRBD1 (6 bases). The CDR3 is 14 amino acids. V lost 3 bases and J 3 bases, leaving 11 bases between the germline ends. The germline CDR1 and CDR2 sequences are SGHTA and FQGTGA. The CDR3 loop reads CASSFEAGEETQYF. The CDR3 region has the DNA TGTGCCAGCAGCTTTGAGGCAGGGGAAGAGACCCAGTACTTC.

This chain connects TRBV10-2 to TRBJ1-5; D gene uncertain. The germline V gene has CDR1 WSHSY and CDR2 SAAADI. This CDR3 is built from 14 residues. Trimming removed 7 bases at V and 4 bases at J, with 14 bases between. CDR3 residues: CASTGETTNQPQHF. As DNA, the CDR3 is TGCGCCAGCACCGGGGAGACAACTAATCAGCCCCAGCATTTT.

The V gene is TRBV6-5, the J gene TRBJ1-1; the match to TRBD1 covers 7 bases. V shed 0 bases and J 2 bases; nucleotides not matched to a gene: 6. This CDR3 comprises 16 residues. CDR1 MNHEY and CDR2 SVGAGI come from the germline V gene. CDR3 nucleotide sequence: TGTGCCAGCAGTTACTCGCCGGGACAGCCTAACACTGAAGCTTTCTTT. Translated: CASSYSPGQPNTEAFF.

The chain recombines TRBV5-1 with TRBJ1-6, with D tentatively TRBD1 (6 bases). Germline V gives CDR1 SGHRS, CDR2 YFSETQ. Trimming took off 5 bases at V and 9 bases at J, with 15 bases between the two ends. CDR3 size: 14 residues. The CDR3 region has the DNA TGCGCCAGCAGATCAGGGGTCCTGTTTTCACCCCTCCACTTT. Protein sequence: CASRSGVLFSPLHF.

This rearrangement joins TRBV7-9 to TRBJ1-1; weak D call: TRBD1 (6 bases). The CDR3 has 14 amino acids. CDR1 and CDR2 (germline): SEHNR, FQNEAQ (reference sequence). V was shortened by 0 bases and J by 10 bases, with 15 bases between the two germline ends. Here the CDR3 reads CASSLAGRGRGAFF. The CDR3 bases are TGTGCCAGCAGCTTAGCGGGCAGGGGCCGGGGAGCTTTCTTT.